The source of this T cell receptor beta chain is a study of cytomegalovirus exposure and HLA in healthy donors. The CDR3 is 15 residues long. The V end lost 6 bases, the J end lost 2 bases, and 17 bases lay between the germline ends. Looked up from germline, CDR1 is SNHLY and CDR2 is FYNNEI. The study ran its PCR with 60 Vbeta and 13 Jbeta primers. Repertoires were generated with immunoSEQ multiplex PCR, while TCRdb's copy carries only in-frame clones and drops some. The sample records about 92,000 clones, more than 65% being singletons. The sample consisted of PBMCs. The J gene is TRBJ2-7, the V gene TRBV2; tentative D call: TRBD1 (6 bases). The source of this sequence is a woman aged 18-30 years in good health and CMV-seropositive. The CDR3 DNA is TGTGCCAGCAGGGCTATAACAGGGTCTCCCTACGAGCAGTACTTC. Translated: CASRAITGSPYEQYF.